This entry lists 25 T cell receptor beta chains sequenced from one sample in a study of Graves' ophthalmopathy and Graves' hyperthyroidism. RNA served as the template for amplifying TCR beta CDR3 regions. First-round RT-PCR employed HTBI primers, with a second-round multiplex PCR after it. TCRdb processed the multiplex PCR reads anew with MiXCR; each CDR3 protein has one entry. The sample carries some 160,000 distinct CDR3 sequences, just under 40% recorded once. The sample taken for sequencing was peripheral blood. These receptors were taken from a man aged 25-45 years with Graves' ophthalmopathy.

This clonotype was counted ten times or more. The genes are TRBV4-3 and TRBJ1-5; unclear D gene. This CDR3 contains 15 residues. The germline V gene encodes CDR1 LGHNA and CDR2 YSLEER. The ends were cut back, 1 base at V and 6 bases at J, with 13 bases in the middle. Here the CDR3 DNA reads TGCGCCAGCAGCCAAGTCTTCCCATACCGTCAGCCCCAGCATTTT. It is translated as CASSQVFPYRQPQHF.

The V gene is TRBV10-3, the J gene TRBJ2-5; D may be TRBD2 (5 bases). CDR1 is ENHRY and CDR2 is SYGVKD in the germline V gene. The CDR3 totals 13 residues. V lost 4 bases to trimming and J lost 3 bases, with 9 bases between them. The CDR3 loop is CAISVPGEETQYF. The CDR3 bases are TGTGCCATCAGTGTCCCCGGGGAAGAGACCCAGTACTTC.

V is TRBV6-2 or TRBV6-3 and J is TRBJ1-2; D not certain. The germline V and J ends were trimmed by 6 bases and 0 bases, with 14 bases remaining between them. The CDR3 contains 15 residues. CDR1 MNHEY and CDR2 SVGEGT come from the germline V gene. CDR3 nucleotide sequence: TGTGCCAGCAGCCCCCGAAGGGAAGCTAACTATGGCTACACCTTC. It specifies CASSPRREANYGYTF.

This chain connects TRBV7-2 to TRBJ1-6; TRBD1 aligns across 10 bases. V trimming: 5 bases; J trimming: 4 bases; junction bases outside the gene matches: 2. This CDR3 spans 15 amino acids. From germline, CDR1 is SGHTA and CDR2 FQGNSA. CDR3 amino acids: CASSGDRGYNSPLHF. CDR3 DNA sequence: TGTGCCAGCAGCGGGGACAGGGGATATAATTCACCCCTCCACTTT.

The chain combines TRBV2 with TRBJ2-7; 8 positions match TRBD2. This CDR3 contains 14 residues. Germline CDR1 is SNHLY and CDR2 is FYNNEI. V dropped 4 bases and J dropped 8; count of bases not matched to a gene: 10. CDR3 sequence: CASSGQRESPKQYF. DNA for the CDR3: TGTGCCAGCAGTGGCCAGCGGGAGTCGCCAAAGCAGTACTTC. The variable domain in full, with the rest retrieved from reference TRBV2 and TRBJ2-7, is EPEVTQTPSHQVTQMGQEVILRCVPISNHLYFYWYRQILGQKVEFLVSFYNNEISEKSEIFDDQFSVERPDGSNFTLKIRSTKLEDSAMYFCASSGQRESPKQYFGPGTRLTVT.

In this sample, this clonotype turned up many times. The V and J genes are TRBV6-5 and TRBJ1-2, with 8 positions matching TRBD1. The J segment lost 6 bases and the V segment lost 6 bases, leaving 3 bases of the junction unmatched. The germline V gene encodes CDR1 MNHEY and CDR2 SVGAGI. This CDR3 spans 12 amino acids. CDR3 region: CASRTGEDGYTF. As DNA, the CDR3 is TGTGCCAGCAGGACAGGGGAGGATGGCTACACCTTC.

This clonotype appeared many times. The V call is TRBV28, the J call TRBJ2-7; D uncertain. Per the germline V gene, CDR1 is MDHEN and CDR2 is SYDVKM. The CDR3 runs 13 residues. Trimming pared 1 base from V and 6 bases from J, leaving 10 bases between. The CDR3 spells CASSLYPWGEQYF. Written as DNA, the CDR3 is TGTGCCAGCAGTTTATACCCCTGGGGCGAGCAGTACTTC.

The sample holds one count of this clonotype. The chain is built from TRBV6-4 and TRBJ1-3, with 9 bases aligning to TRBD1. J lost 0 bases, V lost 2 bases, and 5 bases had no gene match. This CDR3 has 17 amino acids. Germline V gives CDR1 MRHNA, CDR2 SNTAGT. CDR3 protein: CASSDPGQGFSGNTIYF. DNA of the CDR3: TGTGCCAGCAGTGACCCGGGACAGGGTTTCTCTGGAAACACCATATATTTT.

Turning to this clonotype: The CDR3 end shows no conserved phenylalanine or tryptophan, and so a read error is likely. The CDR3 DNA follows: TGTGCCAGCAGTAAGGGGAGAGCTGTCGACGAGCAGTACCTC. It yields the protein CASSKGRAVDEQYL. The chain has TRBV28 and TRBJ2-7; tentatively, D is TRBD1 or TRBD2 (5 bases each). Trimming shortened V by 5 bases and J by 5 bases, and 16 bases separated the two germline ends. CDR1 and CDR2 (germline): MDHEN, SYDVKM. The CDR3 totals 14 residues.

This clonotype was seen repeatedly, ten times or more. The gene calls are TRBV2 and TRBJ1-5; D possibly corresponds to TRBD1 (5 bases). Germline-derived CDR1 and CDR2 are SNHLY and FYNNEI. The CDR3 runs 15 residues. Trimming left V 1 base short and J 8 bases short, with 15 bases between. CDR3 in DNA: TGTGCCAGCAGTGAAGAGGGGACGGCTAGTGAGCCCCAGCATTTT. As protein: CASSEEGTASEPQHF.

The table lists this clonotype with many counts. J is TRBJ2-2 and V is TRBV11-1, with D unclear. In germline, CDR1 is SGHAT, CDR2 FQDESV (reference sequence). V lost 3 bases to trimming and J lost 4 bases, with 15 bases between them. The CDR3 length is 16 residues. CDR3 nucleotides: TGTGCCAGCAGCTTGCTCTCACAGTTGGGCACCGGGGAGCTGTTTTTT. Residues: CASSLLSQLGTGELFF.

This clonotype was observed at least ten times. V and J are TRBV28 and TRBJ2-2; no definite D call. The CDR3 is made up of 16 amino acids. V dropped 2 bases and J dropped 3 bases, with 13 bases sitting between them. The germline gives CDR1 MDHEN, CDR2 SYDVKM. CDR3: CASSLVGILDTGELFF. CDR3 in DNA: TGTGCCAGCAGTTTAGTGGGGATTTTGGACACCGGGGAGCTGTTTTTT.

At least ten counts were recorded for this clonotype. The chain links TRBV28 to TRBJ2-7; D is unresolved. Germline V gives CDR1 MDHEN, CDR2 SYDVKM. CDR3 length equals 16 residues. Deletions cut 2 bases from V and 0 bases from J, with 14 bases between. CDR3 loop: CASSLSLDQPSYEQYF. CDR3 in DNA: TGTGCCAGCAGTTTAAGTTTGGACCAGCCCTCCTACGAGCAGTACTTC.

This clonotype was seen repeatedly, ten times or more. This rearrangement joins TRBV6-1 to TRBJ1-2, with 9 bases lining up with TRBD1. V lost 2 bases, J lost 5 bases, and 15 bases stayed unmatched. This CDR3 is 18 amino acids long. Germline loops: CDR1 MNHNS, CDR2 SASEGT. CDR3 sequence (DNA): TGTGCCAGCAGTGAAACGCGGGGTGGTTTAGGGACAGGGTATGGCTACACCTTC. Amino acid sequence: CASSETRGGLGTGYGYTF.

The chain is built from TRBV12-3 or TRBV12-4 and TRBJ2-7; D tentatively fits TRBD1 or TRBD2 (6 bases each). This CDR3 region has 19 residues. Trimming pared 0 bases from V and 0 bases from J, leaving 21 bases between. The CDR3 protein is CASSLAGGWGATDSYEQYF. The CDR3 DNA reads TGTGCCAGCAGTTTAGCGGGGGGTTGGGGGGCGACTGACTCCTACGAGCAGTACTTC.

The J gene is TRBJ2-7, the V gene TRBV11-2, with 7 bases matching TRBD2. CDR1 is SGHAT, CDR2 FQNNGV, per germline. This CDR3 is built from 14 residues. Trimming removed 5 bases from V and 5 bases from J; junction bases left unmatched: 9. The CDR3 coding sequence is TGTGCCAGCAGCCCGCACGAGGGGAGGGACGAGCAGTACTTC. It specifies CASSPHEGRDEQYF.

In regard to this clonotype: The junction shows a germline mismatch at one end, possibly a read error. The chain couples TRBV28 to TRBJ2-2; no clear D gene. Germline CDR1 and CDR2: MDHEN and SYDVKM. The CDR3 covers 13 residues. The CDR3 loop is CASSRLDTGELFF. CDR3 coding DNA: TGTGCTAGCAGCCGACTCGACACCGGGGAGCTGTTTTTT.

This clonotype was counted ten times or more. The chain uses TRBV12-3 or TRBV12-4 and TRBJ2-7; D may correspond to TRBD1 or TRBD2 (6 bases each). Between the trimmed V and J ends, which lost 6 bases and 5 bases, there was a span of 17 bases. The CDR3 covers 14 residues. CDR3 coding DNA: TGTGCCAGCAGCCCACAGGGACTTCGGAACGAGCAGTACTTC. Protein sequence: CASSPQGLRNEQYF.

This clonotype has at least ten counts. The rearrangement joins TRBV29-1 to TRBJ2-7, with D perhaps being TRBD1 or TRBD2 (6 bases each). This CDR3 has 11 amino acids. Germline values: CDR1 SQVTM, CDR2 ANQGSEA. Deletions cut 4 bases from V and 4 bases from J, with 8 bases between. The CDR3 sequence: CSVGGAYEQYF. CDR3 DNA sequence: TGCAGCGTTGGGGGGGCATACGAGCAGTACTTC.

This clonotype was picked up many times. V usage is TRBV5-5 and J usage is TRBJ2-3; D is ambiguous. Germline V CDR1 and CDR2: SGHKS, YYEKEE (reference sequence). This CDR3 is built from 13 residues. V gave up 5 bases and J gave up 1 base, with 8 bases separating them. As DNA, the CDR3 is TGTGCCAGCAGGGCCGGCGGCACAGATACGCAGTATTTT. Amino acids: CASRAGGTDTQYF. Full variable domain (missing parts from reference TRBV5-5 and TRBJ2-3): DAGVTQSPTHLIKTRGQQVTLRCSPISGHKSVSWYQQVLGQGPQFIFQYYEKEERGRGNFPDRFSARQFPNYSSELNVNALLLGDSALYLCASRAGGTDTQYFGPGTRLTVL.

This sequence joins TRBV6-2 or TRBV6-3 and TRBJ1-2, with D unresolved. The CDR3 contains 14 residues. Germline assignment: CDR1 MNHEY and CDR2 SVGEGT. Trimming pared 2 bases from V and 5 bases from J, leaving 12 bases between. The CDR3 loop reads CASSYGTRGYGYTF. In DNA, the CDR3 is TGTGCCAGCAGTTACGGCACTCGCGGATATGGCTACACCTTC.

This clonotype appeared many times. The J gene is TRBJ2-2, the V gene TRBV19; 8 nucleotides align to TRBD2. The germline gives CDR1 LNHDA, CDR2 SQIVND (reference sequence). J gave up 4 bases and V 6 bases, and 7 bases lay outside the gene matches. The length of the CDR3 is 15 residues. The chain's CDR3 is CASRRGGRITGELFF. CDR3 nucleotides: TGTGCCAGTAGACGGGGCGGGAGGATCACCGGGGAGCTGTTTTTT.

This clonotype appeared many times. The genes are TRBV18 and TRBJ2-4; 12 nucleotides line up with TRBD2. The CDR3 spans 20 residues. Germline V gene data show CDR1 as KGHSH and CDR2 as LQKENI. J was trimmed by 0 bases and V by 4 bases; bases with no gene match: 13. CDR3 in amino acids: CASSRQPTSGRILAKNIQYF. In nucleotides, the CDR3 is TGTGCCAGCTCACGCCAACCAACTAGCGGGAGGATACTAGCCAAAAACATTCAGTACTTC. Together with reference TRBV18 and TRBJ2-4, the CDR3 gives the full variable domain: NAGVMQNPRHLVRRRGQEARLRCSPMKGHSHVYWYRQLPEEGLKFMVYLQKENIIDESGMPKERFSAEFPKEGPSILRIQQVVRGDSAAYFCASSRQPTSGRILAKNIQYFGAGTRLSVL.

This clonotype was observed a handful of times. V and J are TRBV11-3 and TRBJ2-7; 7 nucleotides align to TRBD2. The CDR3 sequence is 14 residues long. Trimming removed 5 bases from V and 3 bases from J; junction bases left unmatched: 7. Per germline, CDR1 SGHNT and CDR2 YENEEA. The DNA for the CDR3 is TGTGCCAGCAGCCCGGGACTATACGACTACGAGCAGTACTTC. Protein sequence: CASSPGLYDYEQYF.

This clonotype was detected ten times or more. A single base separates this from a much larger clone, so it may be a read error. V usage is TRBV12-3 or TRBV12-4 and J usage is TRBJ1-2, with 8 positions matching TRBD1. The CDR3 extends over 14 amino acids. J lost 5 bases, V lost 3 bases, and 5 bases had no gene match. CDR3 nucleotide sequence: TGTGCCAGCAGTTTTCAGACAGGGGTTTATGGCTACACCTTC. Protein sequence: CASSFQTGVYGYTF.